Listed here are 23 T cell receptor beta chains from one sample, sequenced in a study of T cells in women clearing cervical HPV infection. Sequenced by immunoSEQ multiplex PCR; TCRdb stores in-frame clones only, minus some. The table lists roughly 18,000 clones. Sequencing was done on a sample of blood buffy coat. These receptors all come from a woman aged 18 to 69 with a cervical HPV16 infection that either progressed to CIN3+ or cleared (not recorded which).

As concerns this clone: The read gets to within 3 residues of the CDR3 end, and the germline J gene fills in the rest. The chain links TRBV6-2 or TRBV6-3 to TRBJ1-1, with D perhaps TRBD1 (6 bases). CDR1 and CDR2 from the germline V gene are MNHEY and SVGEGT. The CDR3 sequence is 15 residues long. V lost 5 bases, J lost 3 bases, and 16 bases lay in between. The CDR3 reads CASSLPGTKDTEAFF. The sequenced part of the CDR3 DNA is TGTGCCAGCAGTCTCCCCGGGACAAAGGACACTGAA.

Remarks on this clone: The sequence runs out 3 residues before the end of the CDR3; the remainder is reconstructed from the germline J gene. V is TRBV4-1 and J is TRBJ2-5, with D hard to call. The V end was cut by 0 bases, the J end by 2 bases, with 10 bases between. The germline gives CDR1 MGHRA, CDR2 YSYEKL. CDR3 length: 15 residues. CDR3 sequence reads: CASSQDYPSQETQYF. The part of the CDR3 DNA that was read is TGCGCCAGCAGCCAAGATTATCCCAGTCAAGAGACC.

Frequency places this clone as medium-sized. The CDR3 end is not reached by the read, which stops 3 residues before it; the germline J gene fills it in. The chain is built from TRBV5-4 and TRBJ2-4; 11 bases align to TRBD2. Germline CDR1 and CDR2: SGHNT and YYREEE (reference sequence). The trim removed 5 bases at V and 8 bases at J, leaving 0 bases unmatched. This CDR3 has 12 residues. CDR3 loop: CASSSGGDIQYF. CDR3 bases read: TGTGCCAGCAGTAGCGGGGGGGACATT.

This clone counts as medium-sized by frequency. The read stops 3 residues short of the end of the CDR3; the missing end is completed from the germline J gene. This chain uses TRBV5-1 with TRBJ1-2, with a weak D call TRBD1 (6 bases). Trimming took off 4 bases at V and 2 bases at J, with 15 bases between the two ends. Per the germline V gene, CDR1 is SGHRS and CDR2 is YFSETQ. CDR3 length: 15 amino acids. The DNA read from the CDR3 is TGCGCCAGCAGCACTGGACAGTTCGCAAACTATGGC. Protein product: CASSTGQFANYG. The complete CDR3 reads CASSTGQFANYGYTF.

In the case of this clone: The CDR3 goes on 3 residues after the read ends, and that part is filled in from the germline J gene. This chain joins TRBV2 and TRBJ2-2; 7 bases are a match to TRBD1. Germline trimming cut 1 base from V and 0 bases from J; bases unmatched to any gene: 2. The germline V gene has CDR1 SNHLY and CDR2 FYNNEI. This CDR3 is 16 amino acids long. The CDR3: CASSEGDSPNTGELFF. The sequenced CDR3 bases are TGTGCCAGCAGTGAAGGGGACAGCCCGAACACCGGGGAG.

Turning to this clone: The CDR3 end lies 3 residues beyond the end of the read and is filled in from the germline J gene. The chain joins TRBV20-1 to TRBJ1-2; a weak D match, TRBD1 (5 bases). Germline CDR1 is DFQATT and CDR2 is SNEGSKA (reference sequence). This CDR3 has 12 amino acids. The covered CDR3 bases are TGCAGTGCTAGGGACAACTCCTTGGGC. This codes for CSARDNSLG. The full-length CDR3 reads as CSARDNSLGYTF.

Turning to this clone: The CDR3 extends 3 residues past the end of the read, so its final part is completed from the germline J gene. V usage is TRBV7-9 and J usage is TRBJ2-7, with TRBD2 identical over 7 bases. J gave up 5 bases and V 1 base, and 5 bases lay outside the gene matches. Germline values: CDR1 SEHNR, CDR2 FQNEAQ (reference sequence). This CDR3 has 14 residues. This chain's CDR3 is CASSLVAGADEQYF. The CDR3 DNA, read in part, is TGTGCCAGCAGCTTAGTTGCGGGAGCCGACGAG.

Comments on this clone: The read terminates 3 residues ahead of where the CDR3 ends, so the germline J gene completes it. The chain carries TRBV7-9 and TRBJ1-2; D may be TRBD1 (6 bases). The V gene's germline CDR1 is SEHNR and CDR2 FQNEAQ (reference sequence). CDR3 length: 14 residues. The DNA read from the CDR3 is TGTGCCAGCAGCTTATGGGCGGGGGCAAGCGGC. It codes for CASSLWAGASG. The full CDR3 is CASSLWAGASGYTF. The variable domain in full, with the rest retrieved from reference TRBV7-9 and TRBJ1-2, is DTGVSQNPRHKITKRGQNVTFRCDPISEHNRLYWYRQTLGQGPEFLTYFQNEAQLEKSRLLSDRFSAERPKGSFSTLEIQRTEQGDSAMYLCASSLWAGASGYTFGSGTRLTVV.

On this clone itself: The read ends 3 residues shy of where the CDR3 ends; the end is completed using the germline J gene. The chain joins TRBV19 to TRBJ1-1; 7 nucleotides agree with TRBD1. Germline CDR1 is LNHDA and CDR2 is SQIVND (reference sequence). This CDR3 has 12 amino acids. CDR3 sequence reads: CAGTLEGAGAFF. Incomplete CDR3 DNA: TGTGCCGGTACCTTAGAGGGGGCAGGA.

Concerning this clone itself: The read ends 3 residues before the CDR3 terminus; that terminus is restored from the germline J gene. The V gene is TRBV19, the J gene TRBJ1-2; TRBD1 matches 7 bases. The length of the CDR3 is 15 residues. Trimming at V came to 4 bases and at J to 0 bases, leaving 5 bases not matched to a gene. Germline CDR1 is LNHDA and CDR2 is SQIVND (reference sequence). This CDR3 is CASSRADRTNYGYTF. The CDR3 DNA, read in part, is TGTGCCAGTAGTAGGGCGGACAGGACTAACTATGGC.

The sequenced CDR3 bases are TGCAGTGCTAGGCCAGGGCCGAGGACTGAA. Translation gives CSARPGPRTE. The full CDR3 sequence reads CSARPGPRTEAFF. This chain links TRBV20-1 with TRBJ1-1; TRBD1 is a possible D gene (5 bases). The CDR3 end is not reached by the read, which stops 3 residues before it; the germline J gene fills it in. In germline, CDR1 is DFQATT, CDR2 SNEGSKA (reference sequence). This CDR3 region has 13 residues. Between the trimmed V and J ends, which lost 3 bases and 5 bases, there was a span of 13 bases.

As regards this clone: The sequenced fragment ends 3 residues before the CDR3 boundary, so the rest is inferred from the germline J gene. The V and J genes are TRBV29-1 and TRBJ2-7, with 15 bases matching TRBD2. Per the germline V gene, CDR1 is SQVTM and CDR2 is ANQGSEA. The CDR3 has 17 residues. The junction had 12 bases not matched to a gene; V was cut back by 4 bases and J by 5 bases. The CDR3 DNA, read in part, is TGCAGCGTTGGAAATCGGGGACTAGCGGGAGGAGGGGACGAG. Its translation: CSVGNRGLAGGGDE. The full CDR3 sequence reads CSVGNRGLAGGGDEQYF.

A word on this clone: The CDR3 end falls 3 residues outside the read, so it is completed with the germline J gene. The chain links TRBV28 to TRBJ2-7, with no clear D. The V end was cut by 2 bases, the J end by 3 bases, with 14 bases between. Germline V lookup: CDR1 MDHEN, CDR2 SYDVKM. The CDR3 is 15 amino acids. The CDR3 spells CASSLGSGLYYEQYF. CDR3 DNA (partial): TGTGCCAGCAGTTTAGGTTCCGGGTTATACTACGAG.

A note on this clone: The missing CDR3 end, 3 residues past where the read stops, is filled in from the germline J gene. This sequence joins TRBV15 and TRBJ1-4, with 9 bases aligning to TRBD1. The CDR3 has 15 amino acids. From germline, CDR1 is LNHNV and CDR2 YYDKDF (reference sequence). V was clipped by 1 base and J by 8 bases; unmatched bases: 5. The sequenced part of the CDR3 DNA is TGTGCCACCAGCAGAGCGGGGACAGGGCGAGAAAAA. The encoded protein is CATSRAGTGREK. The complete CDR3 sequence is CATSRAGTGREKLFF.

Remarks on this clone: The read ends 3 residues before the CDR3 terminus; that terminus is restored from the germline J gene. This chain uses TRBV5-1 with TRBJ2-2; the D call may be TRBD1 or TRBD2 (6 bases each). The V gene's germline CDR1 is SGHRS and CDR2 YFSETQ. Trimming took off 4 bases at V and 6 bases at J, with 13 bases between the two ends. The CDR3 runs to 14 residues. CDR3 in amino acids: CASSREGEAGELFF. Incomplete CDR3 DNA: TGCGCCAGCAGCCGAGAGGGGGAGGCCGGGGAG.

Of note for this clone: The sequenced fragment ends 3 residues before the CDR3 boundary, so the rest is inferred from the germline J gene. The chain carries TRBV19 and TRBJ2-1; D not resolved. With 5 bases removed from V and 8 bases from J, the gap between germline ends came to 7 bases. Looked up from germline, CDR1 is LNHDA and CDR2 is SQIVND (reference sequence). The CDR3 covers 11 residues. The CDR3 region is CASSREDEQFF. CDR3 bases read: TGTGCCAGTAGTCGAGAGGATGAG.

Regarding this clone: Read data end 3 residues before the CDR3 end; the end is taken from the germline J gene. The chain has TRBV20-1 and TRBJ1-5; tentative D call: TRBD1 (6 bases). The CDR3 loop spans 13 amino acids. V shed 6 bases and J shed 2 bases, with 11 bases lying between them. CDR1 is DFQATT and CDR2 is SNEGSKA in the germline V gene (reference sequence). The covered CDR3 bases are TGCAGTGCAGGGGGAAAGGGCAATCAGCCC. Residues: CSAGGKGNQP. The full CDR3 protein reads CSAGGKGNQPQHF.

As concerns this clone: Sequencing ends 3 residues short of the CDR3 end; the germline J gene provides the rest. This chain joins TRBV19 and TRBJ1-5; weak D call: TRBD1 (6 bases). V shed 6 bases and J shed 5 bases, with 14 bases lying between them. From germline, CDR1 is LNHDA and CDR2 SQIVND (reference sequence). CDR3 size: 14 residues. The sequenced CDR3 bases are TGTGCCAGTAGCCCGACAGGTCTAGATCAGCCC. Protein: CASSPTGLDQP. The full CDR3 sequence reads CASSPTGLDQPQHF. The variable domain in full, with the rest retrieved from reference TRBV19 and TRBJ1-5, is DGGITQSPKYLFRKEGQNVTLSCEQNLNHDAMYWYRQDPGQGLRLIYYSQIVNDFQKGDIAEGYSVSREKKESFPLTVTSAQKNPTAFYLCASSPTGLDQPQHFGDGTRLSIL.

Concerning this clone itself: The read terminates 3 residues before the CDR3 end, so the remaining end is supplied by the germline J gene. The chain uses TRBV5-1 and TRBJ2-7; 9 bases line up with TRBD1. CDR1 SGHRS and CDR2 YFSETQ come from the germline V gene. The CDR3 totals 16 residues. The V and J ends lost 4 bases and 5 bases, in that order; junction bases with no gene match: 13. The covered CDR3 bases are TGCGCCAGCAGCACCTTAGGCGGACAGGGGTTGAACGAG. It is translated as CASSTLGGQGLNE. From start to end, the CDR3 is CASSTLGGQGLNEQYF.

Concerning this clone: The CDR3 is cut off 3 residues early in the read; its end comes from the germline J gene. V is TRBV7-8 and J is TRBJ2-5, with 13 positions matching TRBD2. CDR1 SGHVS and CDR2 FQNEAQ come from the germline V gene. V lost 5 bases to trimming and J lost 5 bases; unmatched junction nucleotides: 8. The CDR3 is 16 residues long. CDR3 sequence: CASSRTSGGLRETQYF. Partial CDR3 DNA: TGTGCCAGCAGCCGGACTAGCGGGGGCCTTAGGGAGACC.

Details on this clone: The read is 3 residues too short to cover the CDR3 end, so that end is filled in from the germline J gene. This rearrangement joins TRBV2 to TRBJ2-7, with D possibly matching TRBD2 (6 bases). CDR3 length: 12 amino acids. V gave up 4 bases and J gave up 3 bases, with 7 bases separating them. Germline CDR1 SNHLY, CDR2 FYNNEI. Incomplete CDR3 DNA: TGTGCCAGCAGTGCTAGCGTCTACGAG. Translated, it gives CASSASVYE. The full CDR3 protein is CASSASVYEQYF.

Comment on this clone: The read ends 3 residues shy of where the CDR3 ends; the end is completed using the germline J gene. The chain recombines TRBV19 with TRBJ1-4, with 11 positions matching TRBD1. CDR3 size: 17 residues. The germline gives CDR1 LNHDA, CDR2 SQIVND (reference sequence). V trimming: 2 bases; J trimming: 5 bases; junction bases outside the gene matches: 7. The CDR3 spells CASSIKSWTGGNEKLFF. The part of the CDR3 DNA that was read is TGTGCCAGTAGTATAAAGTCCTGGACAGGGGGCAATGAAAAA.

Measured by frequency, this clone is medium-sized. The chain's CDR3 is CSATGLRGSYGYTF. The part of the CDR3 DNA that was read is TGCAGCGCAACTGGACTTAGGGGGAGCTATGGC. The V call is TRBV29-1, the J call TRBJ1-2; TRBD1 is a possible D gene (6 bases). The read finishes 3 residues shy of the CDR3 end, and the germline J gene is used to complete it. Between the trimmed V and J ends, which lost 7 bases and 4 bases, there was a span of 19 bases. The CDR3 is 14 residues long. CDR1 and CDR2 (germline): SQVTM, ANQGSEA.